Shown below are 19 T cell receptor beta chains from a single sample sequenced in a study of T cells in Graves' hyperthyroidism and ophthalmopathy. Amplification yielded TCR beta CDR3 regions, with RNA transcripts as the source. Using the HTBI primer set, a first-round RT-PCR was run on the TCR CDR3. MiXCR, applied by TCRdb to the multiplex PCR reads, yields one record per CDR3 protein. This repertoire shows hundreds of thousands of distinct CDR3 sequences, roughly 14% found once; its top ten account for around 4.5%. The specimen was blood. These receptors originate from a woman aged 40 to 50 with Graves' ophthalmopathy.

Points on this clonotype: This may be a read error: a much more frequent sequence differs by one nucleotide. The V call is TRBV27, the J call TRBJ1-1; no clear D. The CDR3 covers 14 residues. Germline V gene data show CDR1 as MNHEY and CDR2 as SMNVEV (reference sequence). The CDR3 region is CDSSLSWQNTEAFF. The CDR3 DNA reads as TGTGACAGCAGTTTATCTTGGCAGAACACTGAAGCTTTCTTT.

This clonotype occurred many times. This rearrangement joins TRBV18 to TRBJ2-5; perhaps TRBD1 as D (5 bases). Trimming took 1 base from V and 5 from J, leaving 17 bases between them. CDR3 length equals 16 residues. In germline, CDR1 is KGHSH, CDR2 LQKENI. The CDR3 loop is CASSPQFRRARETQYF. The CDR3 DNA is TGTGCCAGCTCACCACAGTTCCGCAGGGCTCGGGAGACCCAGTACTTC.

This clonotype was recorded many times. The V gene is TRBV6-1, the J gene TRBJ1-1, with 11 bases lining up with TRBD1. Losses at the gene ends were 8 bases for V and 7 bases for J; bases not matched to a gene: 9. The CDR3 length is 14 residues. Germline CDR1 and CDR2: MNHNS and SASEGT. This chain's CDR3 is CASRTGGPTGEAFF. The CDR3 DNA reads TGTGCCAGCCGGACAGGGGGCCCTACGGGTGAAGCTTTCTTT.

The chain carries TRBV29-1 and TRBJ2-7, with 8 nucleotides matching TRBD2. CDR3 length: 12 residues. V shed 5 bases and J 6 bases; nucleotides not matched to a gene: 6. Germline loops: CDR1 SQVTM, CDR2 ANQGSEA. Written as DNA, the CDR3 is TGCAGCGTTCCGGGACTAGGCAGCGAGCAGTACTTC. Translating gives CSVPGLGSEQYF.

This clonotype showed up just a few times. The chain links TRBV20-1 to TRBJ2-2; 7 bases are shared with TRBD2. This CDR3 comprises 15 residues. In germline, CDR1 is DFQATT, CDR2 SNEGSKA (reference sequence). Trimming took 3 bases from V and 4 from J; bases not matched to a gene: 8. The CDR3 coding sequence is TGCAGTGCTAGGCCGGGGGGTGGATTCACCGGGGAGCTGTTTTTT. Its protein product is CSARPGGGFTGELFF.

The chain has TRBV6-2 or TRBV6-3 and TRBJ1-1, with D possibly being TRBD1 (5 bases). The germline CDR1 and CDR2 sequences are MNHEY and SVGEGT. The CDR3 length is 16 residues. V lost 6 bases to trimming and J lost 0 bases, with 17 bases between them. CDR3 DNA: TGTGCCAGCAGCCCTGGATCGGGACGACTGAACACTGAAGCTTTCTTT. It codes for CASSPGSGRLNTEAFF.

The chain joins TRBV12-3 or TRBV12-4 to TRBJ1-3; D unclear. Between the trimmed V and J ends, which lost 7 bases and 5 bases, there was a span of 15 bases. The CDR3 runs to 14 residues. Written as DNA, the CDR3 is TGTGCCAGCAACAGAGACGCTGATAGAAACACCATATATTTT. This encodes CASNRDADRNTIYF.

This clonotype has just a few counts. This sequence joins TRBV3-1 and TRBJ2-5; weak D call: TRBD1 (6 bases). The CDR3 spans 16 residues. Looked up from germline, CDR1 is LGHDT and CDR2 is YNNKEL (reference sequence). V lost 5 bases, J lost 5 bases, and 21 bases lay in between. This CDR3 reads CASSATNLGAAETQYF. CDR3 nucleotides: TGTGCCAGCAGCGCGACTAACCTGGGGGCGGCGGAGACCCAGTACTTC.

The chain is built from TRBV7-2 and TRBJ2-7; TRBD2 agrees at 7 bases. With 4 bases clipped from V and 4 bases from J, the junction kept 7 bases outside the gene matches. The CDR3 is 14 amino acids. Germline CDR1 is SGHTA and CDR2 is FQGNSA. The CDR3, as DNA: TGTGCCAGCAGCTATAGCGGGTACATTTACGAGCAGTACTTC. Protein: CASSYSGYIYEQYF. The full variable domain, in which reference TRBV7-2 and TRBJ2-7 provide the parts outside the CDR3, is GAGVSQSPSNKVTEKGKDVELRCDPISGHTALYWYRQSLGQGLEFLIYFQGNSAPDKSGLPSDRFSAERTGGSVSTLTIQRTQQEDSAVYLCASSYSGYIYEQYFGPGTRLTVT.

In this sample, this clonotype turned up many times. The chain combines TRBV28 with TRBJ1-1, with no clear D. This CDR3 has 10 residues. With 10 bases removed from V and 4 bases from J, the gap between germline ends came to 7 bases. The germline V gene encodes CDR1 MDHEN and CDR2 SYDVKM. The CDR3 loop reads CATGVTEAFF. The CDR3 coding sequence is TGTGCCACCGGCGTCACTGAAGCTTTCTTT.

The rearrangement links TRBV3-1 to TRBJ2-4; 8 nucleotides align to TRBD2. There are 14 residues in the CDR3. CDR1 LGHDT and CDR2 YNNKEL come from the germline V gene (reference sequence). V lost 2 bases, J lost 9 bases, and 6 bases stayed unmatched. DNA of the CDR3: TGTGCCAGCAGCCAAACAATAGCGGGAAGCATTCAGTACTTC. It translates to CASSQTIAGSIQYF.

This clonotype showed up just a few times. CDR3 protein: CASSLIRVSEAFF. The CDR3, as DNA: TGTGCCAGCAGCTTAATAAGGGTATCTGAAGCTTTCTTT. V gene TRBV7-2 combines with J gene TRBJ1-1; D remains ambiguous. CDR3 length equals 13 residues. The V end was cut by 2 bases, the J end by 6 bases, with 10 bases between. CDR1 and CDR2 (germline): SGHTA, FQGNSA.

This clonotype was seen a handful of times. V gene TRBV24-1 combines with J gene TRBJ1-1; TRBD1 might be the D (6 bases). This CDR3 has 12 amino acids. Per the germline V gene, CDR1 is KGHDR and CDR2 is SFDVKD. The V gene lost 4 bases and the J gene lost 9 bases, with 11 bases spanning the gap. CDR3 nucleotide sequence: TGTGCCACCAGTGACTCCGACAGGCAAGCTTTCTTT. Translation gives CATSDSDRQAFF.

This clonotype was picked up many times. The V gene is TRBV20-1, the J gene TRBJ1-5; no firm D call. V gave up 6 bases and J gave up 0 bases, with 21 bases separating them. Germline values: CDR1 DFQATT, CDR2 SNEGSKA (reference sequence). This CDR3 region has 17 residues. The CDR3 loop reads CSARKSRAEDSNQPQHF. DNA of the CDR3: TGCAGTGCAAGAAAATCTAGAGCAGAAGATAGCAATCAGCCCCAGCATTTT.

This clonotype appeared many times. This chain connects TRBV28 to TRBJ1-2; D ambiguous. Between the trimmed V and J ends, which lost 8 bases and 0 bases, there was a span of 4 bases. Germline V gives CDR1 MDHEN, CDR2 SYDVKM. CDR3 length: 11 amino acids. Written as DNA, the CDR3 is TGTGCCAGCCTTGCTAACTATGGCTACACCTTC. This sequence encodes CASLANYGYTF.

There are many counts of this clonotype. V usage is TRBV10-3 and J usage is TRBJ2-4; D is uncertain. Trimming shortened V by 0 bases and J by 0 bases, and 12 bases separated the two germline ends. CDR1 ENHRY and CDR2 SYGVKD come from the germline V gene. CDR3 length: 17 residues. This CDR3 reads CAISESKGGIAKNIQYF. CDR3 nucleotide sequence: TGTGCCATCAGTGAGTCGAAGGGCGGTATAGCCAAAAACATTCAGTACTTC.

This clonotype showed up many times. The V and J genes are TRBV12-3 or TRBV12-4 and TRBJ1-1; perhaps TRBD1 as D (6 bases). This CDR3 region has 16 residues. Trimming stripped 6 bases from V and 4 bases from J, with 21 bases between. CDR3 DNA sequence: TGTGCCAGCAGCCCTCTTCCTGGACAGTTCGGCACTGAAGCTTTCTTT. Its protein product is CASSPLPGQFGTEAFF.

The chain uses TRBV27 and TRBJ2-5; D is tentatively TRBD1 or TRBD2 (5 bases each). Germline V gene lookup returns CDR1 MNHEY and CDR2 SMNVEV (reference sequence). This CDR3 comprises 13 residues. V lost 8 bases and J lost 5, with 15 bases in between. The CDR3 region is CASFKGTVETQYF. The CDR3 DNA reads TGTGCCAGCTTCAAAGGGACCGTGGAGACCCAGTACTTC.

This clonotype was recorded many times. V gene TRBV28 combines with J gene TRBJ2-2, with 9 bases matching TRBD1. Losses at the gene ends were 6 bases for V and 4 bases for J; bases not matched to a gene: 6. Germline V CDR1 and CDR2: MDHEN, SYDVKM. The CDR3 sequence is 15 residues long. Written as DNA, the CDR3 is TGTGCCAGCAGCCAGACAGGGGGTTCCACCGGGGAGCTGTTTTTT. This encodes CASSQTGGSTGELFF.